These T cell receptor beta chains were read from a single sample in a study of blood T cell repertoires in COVID-19. Some clones are missing from TCRdb's copy, which holds only in-frame ones; the method was immunoSEQ multiplex PCR. Of more than 85,000 clones in the sample, 60% to 85% are singletons; the top ten hold around 4%. Sequencing was performed on peripheral blood. These receptors were obtained from a human donor in a cohort sampled during active or convalescent COVID-19. Both conserved end residues are part of each CDR3. Each record gives: D gene, V gene, J gene, clone size, CDR3 protein, CDR3 DNA. A D gene is named only where the DNA matches it firmly. The size field is filled for only some rows; it gives once, few, many or a size class.

.,TRBV7-9,TRBJ1-2,once,CASSPAPTGGYTF,TGTGCCAGCAGCCCGGCCCCGACAGGTGGCTACACCTTC
.,TRBV11-2,TRBJ2-7,.,CASSWSGEQYF,TGTGCCAGCAGCTGGAGTGGCGAGCAGTACTTC
TRBD2,TRBV30,TRBJ2-6,.,CAWSGLAGEGGANVLTF,TGTGCCTGGAGTGGACTAGCGGGAGAGGGTGGGGCCAACGTCCTGACTTTC
.,TRBV5-6,TRBJ2-7,.,CASSLGLASYEQYF,TGTGCCAGCAGCTTGGGTTTAGCCTCCTACGAGCAGTACTTC
TRBD1,TRBV29-1,TRBJ1-2,.,CSVESAWDRGLNYGYTF,TGCAGCGTTGAATCCGCCTGGGACAGGGGACTTAACTATGGCTACACCTTC
TRBD1,TRBV7-2,TRBJ2-6,once,CASSRDSATNVLTF,TGTGCCAGCAGCCGGGACAGCGCGACCAACGTCCTGACTTTC
.,TRBV7-8,TRBJ2-7,once,CASSSMGRRQGILPFSYEQYF,TGTGCCAGCAGCTCCATGGGGAGGAGACAAGGAATCCTACCTTTCTCCTACGAGCAGTACTTC
.,TRBV7-2,TRBJ1-1,few,CASTHLGGGFTEAFF,TGTGCCAGCACCCACCTGGGAGGGGGATTCACTGAAGCTTTCTTT
.,TRBV7-2,TRBJ2-5,.,CASSLGPWTQETQYF,TGTGCCAGCAGCTTAGGTCCTTGGACTCAAGAGACCCAGTACTTC
TRBD2,TRBV27,TRBJ2-7,.,CASSHFGLAGGDEQYF,TGTGCCAGCAGCCACTTCGGGCTAGCGGGAGGTGACGAGCAGTACTTC
.,TRBV20-1,TRBJ2-7,.,CSASVLAVLYEQYF,TGCAGTGCTAGTGTCTTAGCGGTCCTCTACGAGCAGTACTTC
.,TRBV7-2,TRBJ2-2,once,CASSFARGGSGELFF,TGTGCCAGCAGCTTTGCGAGGGGGGGCTCCGGGGAGCTGTTTTTT
TRBD2,TRBV5-1,TRBJ2-4,.,CASRATGGTVAKNIQYF,TGCGCCAGCAGGGCAACCGGGGGGACGGTAGCCAAAAACATTCAGTACTTC
.,TRBV5-4,TRBJ2-5,once,CASSLGRSPETQYF,TGTGCCAGCAGCTTAGGTAGGAGCCCCGAGACCCAGTACTTC
TRBD2,TRBV11-2,TRBJ2-5,once,CASSLRRLAGGPETQYF,TGTGCCAGCAGCTTACGCAGGCTAGCGGGAGGACCAGAGACCCAGTACTTC
TRBD1,TRBV9,TRBJ2-1,.,CASSVEGAHYNEQFF,TGTGCCAGCAGCGTTGAGGGGGCCCACTACAATGAGCAGTTCTTC
.,TRBV7-3,TRBJ2-2,once,CASSRGGTGELFF,TGTGCCAGCAGCAGGGGGGGCACCGGGGAGCTGTTTTTT
TRBD2,TRBV29-1,TRBJ2-1,.,CSVAGTTSSYNEQFF,TGCAGCGTGGCCGGGACTACCAGCTCCTACAATGAGCAGTTCTTC
.,TRBV27,TRBJ1-5,.,CASARAGNQPQHF,TGTGCCAGCGCCAGGGCTGGCAATCAGCCCCAGCATTTT
.,TRBV6-6,TRBJ1-1,.,CASTHIRGNTEAFF,TGTGCCAGCACCCATATCAGGGGGAACACTGAAGCTTTCTTT
.,TRBV5-4,TRBJ1-2,.,CASKIVWQPYTF,TGTGCCAGCAAAATCGTGTGGCAACCATACACCTTC
.,TRBV2,TRBJ1-5,.,CASRTFRDSNQPQHF,TGTGCCAGCAGAACCTTCAGGGATAGCAATCAGCCCCAGCATTTT
TRBD1,TRBV7-9,TRBJ1-2,.,CASSLGQTGGYTF,TGTGCCAGCAGCTTGGGACAGACCGGCGGCTACACCTTC
TRBD1,TRBV6-5,TRBJ1-6,.,CASRGQGNSPLHF,TGTGCCAGCAGGGGACAGGGGAATTCACCCCTCCACTTT
TRBD2,TRBV6-1,TRBJ2-3,.,CASSERLAGGLGDTQYF,TGTGCCAGCAGTGAACGGCTAGCGGGGGGGCTGGGAGATACGCAGTATTTT
TRBD1,TRBV19,TRBJ1-1,.,CASLPIFRGRGTEAFF,TGTGCCAGTCTTCCGATCTTCAGGGGGCGGGGCACTGAAGCTTTCTTT
TRBD1,TRBV6-2/TRBV6-3,TRBJ2-7,once,CASSKQGAFYEQYF,TGTGCCAGCAGTAAACAGGGGGCCTTCTACGAGCAGTACTTC
.,TRBV28,TRBJ1-1,.,CASSLRGYGTEAFF,TGTGCCAGCAGTTTACGAGGGTATGGGACTGAAGCTTTCTTT